This entry describes one T cell receptor beta chain. This sample is part of a study of blood T cell repertoires in COVID-19. The method was immunoSEQ multiplex PCR; TCRdb's version includes in-frame clones alone and lacks a portion of them. The data contain 95,000 to 100,000 clones, 85% of them seen just once; the ten biggest clones take up 1.5% to 2%. V shed 4 bases, J shed 12 bases, and the junction held 9 bases outside the gene matches. The CDR3 consists of 14 residues. Germline V gene data show CDR1 as SGHTA and CDR2 as FQGNSA. This receptor was obtained from a woman in her seventies with active or convalescent COVID-19. The specimen was peripheral blood. The chain is built from TRBV7-2 and TRBJ2-5, with TRBD2 matching over 12 bases. The CDR3 sequence is CASSSGLAGQPEYF. Written as DNA, the CDR3 is TGTGCCAGCAGCTCAGGACTAGCGGGGCAACCCGAGTACTTC.